This TCR beta chain was captured by sequencing in a study of beta chain features in type 1 diabetes (dated by TCRdb to the late 2010s). In the study overall: Mean age, gender distribution, total cell number and subset yield did not differ between patients and healthy donors. A total of over 90,000,000 sorted cells were examined across all samples, and a strong correlation was observed between cell number per subset and RNA yield. Regulatory and stem cell-like memory subsets were obtained from only 8 patients and roughly 8 healthy donors, while naive and central memory subsets were obtained from all 30 or so donors. The study compared TCRB repertoires of sorted circulating CD4+ T cell subsets between recently diagnosed type 1 diabetes patients and matched healthy donors. Study-wide conclusions, independent of this receptor: Because small numbers of individuals were included in the HLA sub-analyses, any influence of HLA type on TCRB rearrangement was left unresolved. Naive, central memory and regulatory TCRB repertoires appeared more similar among patients than among healthy donors. Because cDNA was sequenced instead of genomic DNA, activated cells with high expression could be over-represented, although the groups did not differ in activation or CD3 levels. PCR might favor shorter templates, but patient and control samples were amplified and corrected together, so any skew would affect both groups equally. Patients with type 1 diabetes made fewer insertions and deleted more nucleotides at VDJ recombination sites, implying thymic rearrangement abnormalities. Type 1 diabetes patients showed a moderate but significant shortening of TCRB CDR3 length in all four CD4+ subsets.

A single peripheral blood draw of 90 to 150 mL on average was collected from each donor into heparinised tubes. Naive, central memory, regulatory and stem cell-like memory CD4+ T cells were sorted on a BD FACSAria II using a panel including CD45RO, CCR7, CD25, CD127, CD95 and CD27. Every sorted population had a purity above 95%. PBMCs were separated immediately by Lymphoprep density gradient centrifugation and were stained directly, without being cultured. Samples were stained and sorted in pairs, with one healthy donor and one patient per experiment, so that batch effects were minimized. The High Capacity cDNA Reverse Transcription Kit was used to reverse transcribe all of the isolated RNA, meaning that expressed TCRB transcripts were what got sequenced. Deep immunoSEQ sequencing was performed on naive, central memory and regulatory T cell samples, with an average of approximately 3.9 million total reads per sample. Sorted cells were lysed in RLT buffer, and RNA was extracted using DNase-treated RNeasy Micro or Mini kits according to cell number. Each cell subset was processed on its own to prevent cross-contamination, while patient and healthy donor samples were processed together. Using the immunoSEQ multiplex PCR, TCRB sequences were amplified from cDNA into 87-bp fragments spanning the CDR3 region. Sequencing of the amplicons was done on the Illumina HiSeq platform. Regarding the original processing steps: Synthetic template baselines were used to correct PCR bias computationally, reads within Hamming distance 2 were collapsed together, and singletons that could not be merged were discarded. Reads were aligned against IMGT to assign V, D and J genes, CDR3 length and insertions or deletions at six rearrangement sites. Clonotype counts were normalized to sorted cell number within each subset before computing true diversity and Gini coefficients with the tcR R package. Repertoire sharing was quantified using the overlap coefficient calculated on TCRB nucleotide sequences. Here the immuneACCESS table is served through TCRdb, limited to in-frame sequences with V and J called. Missing clones are a known gap in these copies; in checked studies unresolved V genes cover under half, and the rest lacks a known reason. V and J calls and clone size come straight from that table; D and trimming were deduced from the DNA. For this sample the table gives about 160,000 clones, of which 8% to 8.5% were detected only once. In total, the top ten clones hold around 0.56% of the sample.

This clone appeared a few times. No cognate antigen has been identified for it. No clone much larger than this one lies a single base away; base qualities are absent. Trimming takes 8 bases off V and 2 bases off J; junction bases not matched to a gene: 6. According to the germline V gene, CDR1 reads SQVTM and CDR2 reads ANQGSEA. CDR3 length: 14 amino acids, cysteine to phenylalanine. The read is trimmed to its CDR3 DNA, 42 bases read in frame from base 1. The rearranged segments are TRBV29-1 and TRBJ2-2, and 9 junctional nucleotides match TRBD1. The sample was central memory CD4+ T cells from blood. This clonotype originated in a woman aged 18-35 years with type 1 diabetes. The DNA is as follows: TGCAGCACGCGGACAGGGGAAAACACCGGGGAGCTGTTTTTT. This is translated as CSTRTGENTGELFF.